One sample yielded the 27 T cell receptor beta chains listed below, sequenced in a study of T cells in localized non-small cell lung cancer. Data came from immunoSEQ multiplex PCR; TCRdb stores just in-frame clones and leaves some out. The sample lists roughly 500 clones; about 36% were seen once. The sequencing used lung tumor tissue, collected before any cancer treatment. The origin of the receptors is a man between 40 and 75 years old with stage III lung adenocarcinoma.

This clone counts as hyperexpanded. The chain carries TRBV30 and TRBJ1-3, with unresolved D. Germline V gene data show CDR1 as GTSNPN and CDR2 as SVGIG (reference sequence). The CDR3 extends over 12 amino acids. Trimming cost V 0 bases and J 3 bases, with 3 bases left between them. This chain's CDR3 is CAWSVSGNTIYF. Written as DNA, the CDR3 is TGTGCCTGGAGTGTGAGTGGAAACACCATATATTTT.

The J gene is TRBJ2-5, the V gene TRBV11-3; 8 bases agree with TRBD1. The CDR3 sequence is 14 residues long. Germline V gives CDR1 SGHNT, CDR2 YENEEA. With 4 bases clipped from V and 5 bases from J, the junction kept 6 bases outside the gene matches. The CDR3 reads CASSSTGGRETQYF. The CDR3 DNA follows: TGTGCCAGCAGCTCTACAGGGGGGCGGGAGACCCAGTACTTC.

This clone has just a few counts. The J gene is TRBJ1-5, the V gene TRBV6-7; D unclear. TRBV6-7 is designated an ORF whose function remains uncertain. V was trimmed by 5 bases and J by 0 bases, leaving 11 bases between them. The CDR3 sequence is 15 residues long. The CDR3 loop is CASSVGSGSNQPQHF. Written as DNA, the CDR3 is TGTGCCAGCAGTGTAGGCAGCGGTAGCAATCAGCCCCAGCATTTT.

This chain joins TRBV10-3 and TRBJ1-2, with D unresolved. The V and J ends lost 0 bases and 0 bases respectively, with 5 bases between them. There are 14 residues in the CDR3. Germline values: CDR1 ENHRY, CDR2 SYGVKD. CDR3 coding DNA: TGTGCCATCAGTGAGTCAGGATCTAACTATGGCTACACCTTC. It specifies CAISESGSNYGYTF.

This clone is medium-sized (0.01 to 0.1%) within its sample. V usage is TRBV11-3 and J usage is TRBJ2-3; weak D call: TRBD2 (5 bases). The CDR3 covers 14 residues. The germline V gene encodes CDR1 SGHNT and CDR2 YENEEA. Trimming stripped 3 bases from V and 2 bases from J, with 9 bases between. CDR3 DNA sequence: TGTGCCAGCAGCTTGAGCGGACTCACAGATACGCAGTATTTT. This translates into CASSLSGLTDTQYF.

This clone was seen only a few times. The chain links TRBV28 to TRBJ2-1, with D hard to call. Looked up from germline, CDR1 is MDHEN and CDR2 is SYDVKM. This CDR3 is built from 12 residues. Trimming took 6 bases from V and 8 from J, leaving 11 bases between them. The CDR3 region has the DNA TGTGCCAGCAGAAAATTTGGGGATGAGCAGTTCTTC. This encodes CASRKFGDEQFF.

V usage is TRBV19 and J usage is TRBJ1-1, with D tentatively TRBD1 (5 bases). V lost 3 bases to trimming and J lost 7 bases, with 15 bases between them. Germline CDR1 LNHDA, CDR2 SQIVND (reference sequence). The CDR3 covers 14 residues. The DNA for the CDR3 is TGTGCCAGTAGTATGGGTCGGGGGAGAAATGAAGCTTTCTTT. Its protein product is CASSMGRGRNEAFF.

The CDR3 loop is CASSRNRGPNYGYTF. Here the CDR3 DNA reads TGTGCCAGCAGCCGAAACAGGGGGCCTAACTATGGCTACACCTTC. V usage is TRBV14 and J usage is TRBJ1-2; 9 bases fit TRBD1. Germline CDR1 reads SGHDN; CDR2 reads FVKESK. The CDR3 is 15 residues long. V lost 4 bases and J lost 0; bases outside the gene matches: 3.

V and J are TRBV29-1 and TRBJ2-6, with D maybe TRBD1 (6 bases). Germline CDR1 is SQVTM and CDR2 is ANQGSEA. The CDR3 consists of 17 residues. The V gene lost 4 bases and the J gene lost 0 bases, with 16 bases spanning the gap. CDR3 amino acids: CSVVLAGDYSGANVLTF. In DNA form, the CDR3 reads TGCAGCGTTGTCTTGGCAGGGGATTACTCTGGGGCCAACGTCCTGACTTTC.

The V and J genes are TRBV6-8 and TRBJ2-4, with 14 bases aligning to TRBD2. The CDR3 spans 15 residues. V was pared by 5 bases and J by 7 bases, with 4 bases of the junction left unmatched. Germline V gene data show CDR1 as MNHGY and CDR2 as SAAAGT. The CDR3 reads CASSRTSGGPNIQYF. As DNA, the CDR3 is TGTGCCAGCAGTCGGACTAGCGGGGGGCCTAACATTCAGTACTTC.

The V gene is TRBV30, the J gene TRBJ2-7; D gene ambiguous. V lost 2 bases, J lost 0 bases, and 17 bases lay in between. The CDR3 contains 16 residues. Germline CDR1 reads GTSNPN; CDR2 reads SVGIG (reference sequence). The CDR3 loop reads CAWSSSSYTNSYEQYF. DNA for the CDR3: TGTGCCTGGAGTTCCTCCTCGTACACGAACTCCTACGAGCAGTACTTC.

J is TRBJ2-2 and V is TRBV28; D unclear. CDR1 and CDR2 (germline): MDHEN, SYDVKM. CDR3 size: 16 residues. The ends were cut back, 2 bases at V and 5 bases at J, with 15 bases in the middle. The CDR3 region has the DNA TGTGCCAGCAGTTTACTCATCCAGGCCCCGACCGGGGAGCTGTTTTTT. This sequence encodes CASSLLIQAPTGELFF. The complete variable domain, with remaining parts taken from reference TRBV28 and TRBJ2-2, reads DVKVTQSSRYLVKRTGEKVFLECVQDMDHENMFWYRQDPGLGLRLIYFSYDVKMKEKGDIPEGYSVSREKKERFSLILESASTNQTSMYLCASSLLIQAPTGELFFGEGSRLTVL.

Only a few counts were recorded for this clone. This sequence joins TRBV30 and TRBJ1-2, with 7 bases lining up with TRBD1. This CDR3 is 12 amino acids long. The V gene end was trimmed by 5 bases and the J gene end by 6 bases; junction bases not matched to a gene: 6. Germline lookup yields CDR1 GTSNPN and CDR2 SVGIG (reference sequence). The CDR3: CAWSQGGHGYTF. CDR3 DNA: TGTGCCTGGTCTCAGGGGGGCCATGGCTACACCTTC.

The V call is TRBV7-8, the J call TRBJ2-1, with TRBD2 matching 11 bases. J lost 5 bases, V lost 4 bases, and 4 bases had no gene match. The CDR3 runs to 15 residues. CDR1 and CDR2 (germline): SGHVS, FQNEAQ. Here the CDR3 reads CASSSPGLADNEQFF. The CDR3 coding sequence is TGTGCCAGCAGCTCTCCGGGACTAGCGGACAATGAGCAGTTCTTC.

This clone occurred once. CDR3 residues: CAISESTEYNEQFF. The CDR3 coding sequence is TGTGCCATCAGTGAGTCGACGGAGTACAATGAGCAGTTCTTC. This sequence joins TRBV10-3 and TRBJ2-1; no clear D gene. Trimming removed 0 bases at V and 4 bases at J, with 7 bases between. The V gene's germline CDR1 is ENHRY and CDR2 SYGVKD. The CDR3 totals 14 residues.

The genes are TRBV9 and TRBJ2-1; D gene uncertain. Between the trimmed V and J ends, which lost 0 bases and 4 bases, there was a span of 8 bases. CDR3 length: 14 amino acids. Germline CDR1 and CDR2: SGDLS and YYNGEE. The CDR3: CASSVEPYYNEQFF. In DNA, the CDR3 is TGTGCCAGCAGCGTAGAGCCATATTACAATGAGCAGTTCTTC.

By sample share, this clone is large. The rearrangement joins TRBV11-3 to TRBJ1-6, with 8 bases matching TRBD1. The CDR3 contains 14 residues. Looked up from germline, CDR1 is SGHNT and CDR2 is YENEEA. V lost 3 bases and J lost 5; bases outside the gene matches: 0. The CDR3 loop reads CASSLTGDNSPLHF. CDR3 coding DNA: TGTGCCAGCAGCTTGACAGGGGATAATTCACCCCTCCACTTT.

The chain couples TRBV11-3 to TRBJ2-1; 8 positions agree with TRBD2. Germline CDR1 is SGHNT and CDR2 is YENEEA. After removal of 0 bases from V and 0 bases from J, the junction contained 7 bases not matched to a gene. This CDR3 has 18 amino acids. CDR3 protein: CASSLESLAGSSYNEQFF. For the CDR3, the DNA is TGTGCCAGCAGCTTAGAATCCTTAGCGGGAAGCTCCTACAATGAGCAGTTCTTC.

The chain joins TRBV19 to TRBJ2-1, with TRBD2 identical over 9 bases. Germline V CDR1 and CDR2: LNHDA, SQIVND (reference sequence). The CDR3 is 15 amino acids. V dropped 3 bases and J dropped 5; count of bases not matched to a gene: 5. The CDR3 DNA sequence: TGTGCCAGTAGTATCAGGCTAGCGGGGAACAATGAGCAGTTCTTC. Residues: CASSIRLAGNNEQFF.

J is TRBJ2-6 and V is TRBV28, with TRBD2 matching 10 bases. After removal of 1 base from V and 0 bases from J, the junction contained 6 bases not matched to a gene. The CDR3 runs to 19 residues. CDR1 MDHEN and CDR2 SYDVKM come from the germline V gene. The CDR3 reads CASSLSLAGVNSGANVLTF. The CDR3 DNA sequence: TGTGCCAGCAGTTTATCTCTAGCGGGGGTCAACTCTGGGGCCAACGTCCTGACTTTC.

Sample share makes this clone medium-sized (0.01 to 0.1%). J is TRBJ1-1 and V is TRBV11-3; D is uncertain. The CDR3 contains 15 residues. Germline loops: CDR1 SGHNT, CDR2 YENEEA. Trimming left V 0 bases short and J 10 bases short, with 18 bases between. In DNA, the CDR3 is TGTGCCAGCAGCTTAGAACTTCTTGGTTATGACGGAGCTTTCTTT. This translates into CASSLELLGYDGAFF.

By sample share, this clone is large. The chain is built from TRBV6-8 and TRBJ2-1, with D uncertain. The V end lost 8 bases, the J end lost 0 bases, and 14 bases lay between the germline ends. Germline V gene data show CDR1 as MNHGY and CDR2 as SAAAGT. The CDR3 sequence is 15 residues long. The CDR3, as DNA: TGTGCCAGCTCTTCTGGGTGGAACTCCTACAATGAGCAGTTCTTC. This gives the protein CASSSGWNSYNEQFF.

The chain carries TRBV4-1 and TRBJ1-3; D not resolved. From germline, CDR1 is MGHRA and CDR2 YSYEKL. The V and J ends lost 0 bases and 4 bases respectively, with 1 base between them. This CDR3 is 12 amino acids long. CDR3 residues: CASSQEGNTIYF. CDR3 bases: TGCGCCAGCAGCCAAGAAGGAAACACCATATATTTT.

The chain links TRBV18 to TRBJ2-7; TRBD2 aligns across 8 bases. Germline V lookup: CDR1 KGHSH, CDR2 LQKENI. The J segment lost 3 bases and the V segment lost 4 bases, leaving 5 bases of the junction unmatched. The CDR3 contains 14 residues. CDR3 nucleotides: TGTGCCAGCTCACACGGACTAGCAGTCTACGAGCAGTACTTC. It codes for CASSHGLAVYEQYF.

This clone is labeled as large. The rearrangement links TRBV11-3 to TRBJ2-7; D possibly uses TRBD1 or TRBD2 (6 bases each). V was trimmed by 2 bases and J by 5 bases, leaving 16 bases between them. CDR1 and CDR2 (germline): SGHNT, YENEEA. This CDR3 comprises 15 residues. Here the CDR3 DNA reads TGTGCCAGCAGCTTATGGGGGGCTCCCAGGGACGAGCAGTACTTC. Protein: CASSLWGAPRDEQYF. Drawing the rest from reference TRBV11-3 and TRBJ2-7, the complete variable domain is EAGVVQSPRYKIIEKKQPVAFWCNPISGHNTLYWYLQNLGQGPELLIRYENEEAVDDSQLPKDRFSAERLKGVDSTLKIQPAELGDSAVYLCASSLWGAPRDEQYFGPGTRLTVT.

This chain joins TRBV11-3 and TRBJ1-6; D possibly corresponds to TRBD1 (5 bases). The CDR3 is 14 residues long. CDR1 and CDR2 from the germline V gene are SGHNT and YENEEA. Trimming stripped 6 bases from V and 6 bases from J, with 12 bases between. For the CDR3, the DNA is TGTGCCAGCAGGGGAGGGGTTGGTAATTCACCCCTCCACTTT. Amino acid sequence: CASRGGVGNSPLHF.

The chain carries TRBV19 and TRBJ1-2; D is ambiguous. The CDR3 is 13 amino acids. V lost 5 bases to trimming and J lost 8 bases, with 15 bases between them. Germline values: CDR1 LNHDA, CDR2 SQIVND (reference sequence). The CDR3 loop reads CASSADWSKGYTF. The CDR3 DNA reads as TGTGCCAGTAGTGCTGACTGGAGTAAAGGCTACACCTTC.